This T cell receptor beta chain is drawn from a study of blood T cell repertoires in COVID-19. Study in general: Researchers got acute and convalescent COVID-19 samples from the United States, Italy and Spain.

Followed over time, Seattle patients had been enrolled while infection was active. The repertoire was sequenced with immunoSEQ multiplex PCR; TCRdb's copy has only in-frame clones and lacks some. Of about 260,000 clones in the sample, 80% to 95% are singletons; the top ten hold 2.6%. A single count supports this clone. The sample comprised peripheral blood. The sequence was obtained from a person under 35 with COVID-19, enrolled during active disease.

Here the CDR3 reads CASSYSFSGWGSYNEQFF. CDR3 coding DNA: TGTGCCAGCAGTTACTCTTTTAGCGGGTGGGGCTCCTACAATGAGCAGTTCTTC. The chain carries TRBV6-2 or TRBV6-3 and TRBJ2-1, with 7 bases that match TRBD2. Per germline, CDR1 MNHEY and CDR2 SVGEGT. V was pared by 0 bases and J by 0 bases, with 8 bases of the junction left unmatched. This CDR3 region has 18 residues.